This T cell receptor beta chain derives from a study of OX40 agonist ivuxolimab in advanced cancers. About the research overall: In this cohort, patients received ivuxolimab, an agonistic anti-OX40 (CD134) antibody. Partial responses occurred in Three dose-escalation patients, one with hepatocellular carcinoma and two with cutaneous melanoma.

The method was immunoSEQ multiplex PCR; TCRdb's version includes in-frame clones alone and lacks a portion of them. Counted here are about 46,000 clones, under 90% occurring once; the ten biggest clones make up about 1.8%. The CDR3 covers 15 residues. Trimming left V 0 bases short and J 8 bases short, with 16 bases between. The germline V gene encodes CDR1 ENHRY and CDR2 SYGVKD. Sequencing was performed on CD4+ or CD8+ T cells sorted from blood, taken in a trial of the OX40 agonist ivuxolimab. The sequence was obtained from an adult with an advanced solid tumor such as melanoma, head and neck, liver or kidney cancer. V usage is TRBV10-3 and J usage is TRBJ1-2; tentative D call: TRBD1 (5 bases). The CDR3, as DNA: TGTGCCATCAGTGAGTCTGGGCAGGGAGGTCGAGGCTACACCTTC. Amino acid sequence: CAISESGQGGRGYTF.